This TCR beta chain was identified during a study of blood T cells in healthy people across ages. Study-wide results and limits: Naive T cell percentage showed a strong correlation with TCR beta diversity.

Through a sample-barcoded 5' primer and a J-beta primer mix, a second PCR was run for about 7 to 12 cycles. From the 5' RACE reads, TCRdb called clonotypes with MiXCR, one entry per CDR3 protein. The data show approximately 900,000 distinct CDR3 sequences, roughly 28% seen once. Comment on this clonotype: The antigen is unknown.

Trimming took off 1 base at V and 6 bases at J, with 12 bases between the two ends. The CDR3 extends over 14 amino acids. Germline CDR1 reads SGHNT; CDR2 reads YENEEA. The same data also contributed to another study, on T cells of mothers and their children.

Sequencing was done on a sample of blood. This TCR was sampled from a woman aged 40 to 55 in good health. The V call is TRBV11-3, the J call TRBJ1-2, with D maybe TRBD1 (6 bases). The CDR3 region is CASSLGGGGDGYTF. CDR3 DNA: TGTGCCAGCAGCTTAGGTGGCGGGGGCGATGGCTACACCTTC.